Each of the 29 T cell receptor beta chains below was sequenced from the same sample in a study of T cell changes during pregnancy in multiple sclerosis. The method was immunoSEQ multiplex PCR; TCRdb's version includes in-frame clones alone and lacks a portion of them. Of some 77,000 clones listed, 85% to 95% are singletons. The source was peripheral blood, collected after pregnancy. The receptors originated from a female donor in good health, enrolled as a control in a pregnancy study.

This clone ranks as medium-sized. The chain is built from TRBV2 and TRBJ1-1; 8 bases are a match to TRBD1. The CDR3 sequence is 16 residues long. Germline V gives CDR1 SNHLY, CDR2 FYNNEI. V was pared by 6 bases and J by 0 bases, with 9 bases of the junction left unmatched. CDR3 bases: TGTGCCAGCAGACCGGGGACAGGCCCCATGAACACTGAAGCTTTCTTT. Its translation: CASRPGTGPMNTEAFF.

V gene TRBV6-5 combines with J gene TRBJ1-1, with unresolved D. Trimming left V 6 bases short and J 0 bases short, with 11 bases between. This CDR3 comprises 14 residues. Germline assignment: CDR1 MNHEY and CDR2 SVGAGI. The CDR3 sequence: CASSREQMNTEAFF. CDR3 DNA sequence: TGTGCCAGCAGCCGGGAACAGATGAACACTGAAGCTTTCTTT.

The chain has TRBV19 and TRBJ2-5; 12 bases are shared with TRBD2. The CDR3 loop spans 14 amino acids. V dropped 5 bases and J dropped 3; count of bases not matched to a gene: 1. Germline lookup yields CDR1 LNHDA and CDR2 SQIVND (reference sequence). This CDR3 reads CASSRTSGKETQYF. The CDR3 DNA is TGTGCCAGTAGTCGGACTAGCGGGAAAGAGACCCAGTACTTC. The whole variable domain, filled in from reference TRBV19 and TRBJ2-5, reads DGGITQSPKYLFRKEGQNVTLSCEQNLNHDAMYWYRQDPGQGLRLIYYSQIVNDFQKGDIAEGYSVSREKKESFPLTVTSAQKNPTAFYLCASSRTSGKETQYFGPGTRLLVL.

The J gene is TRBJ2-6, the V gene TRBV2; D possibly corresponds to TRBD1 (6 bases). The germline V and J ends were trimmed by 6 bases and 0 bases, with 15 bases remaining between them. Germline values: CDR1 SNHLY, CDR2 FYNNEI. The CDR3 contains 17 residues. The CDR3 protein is CASRPGIGGSGANVLTF. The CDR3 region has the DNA TGTGCCAGCAGGCCCGGGATAGGGGGCTCTGGGGCCAACGTCCTGACTTTC.

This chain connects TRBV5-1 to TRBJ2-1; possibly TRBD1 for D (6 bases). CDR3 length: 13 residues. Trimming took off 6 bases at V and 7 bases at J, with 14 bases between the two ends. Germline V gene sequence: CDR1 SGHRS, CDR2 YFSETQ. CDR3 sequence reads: CASTVSRGNEQFF. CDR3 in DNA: TGCGCCAGCACGGTGTCGAGGGGGAATGAGCAGTTCTTC.

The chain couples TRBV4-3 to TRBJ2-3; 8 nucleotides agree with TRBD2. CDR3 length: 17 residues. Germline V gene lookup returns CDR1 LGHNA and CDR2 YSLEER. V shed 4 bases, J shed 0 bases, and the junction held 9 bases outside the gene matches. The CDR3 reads CASSRQVAGGSTDTQYF. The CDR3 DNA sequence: TGCGCCAGCAGCCGGCAGGTCGCGGGAGGAAGCACAGATACGCAGTATTTT.

The CDR3 DNA sequence: TGTGCCAGCAGCGTAAACGTCGCCCGGGACAGGGACTACAATGTCGGCGGCTACACCTTC. Translated: CASSVNVARDRDYNVGGYTF. V usage is TRBV9 and J usage is TRBJ1-2; 9 bases match TRBD1. J lost 8 bases, V lost 1 base, and 24 bases had no gene match. The length of the CDR3 is 20 residues. CDR1 is SGDLS, CDR2 YYNGEE, per germline.

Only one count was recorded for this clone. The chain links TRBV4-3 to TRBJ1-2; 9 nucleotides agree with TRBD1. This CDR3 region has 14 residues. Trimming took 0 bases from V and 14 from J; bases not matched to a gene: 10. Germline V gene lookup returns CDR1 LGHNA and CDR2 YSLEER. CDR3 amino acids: CASSQDFSGQGKTF. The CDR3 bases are TGCGCCAGCAGCCAAGATTTTTCAGGACAGGGGAAGACCTTC.

The CDR3 region is CASSRVKYEQYF. The CDR3 DNA sequence: TGTGCCAGCAGTCGGGTGAAGTACGAGCAGTACTTC. The chain uses TRBV6-1 and TRBJ2-7; D is unresolved. The ends were cut back, 5 bases at V and 4 bases at J, with 9 bases in the middle. CDR1 and CDR2 (germline): MNHNS, SASEGT. This CDR3 has 12 amino acids.

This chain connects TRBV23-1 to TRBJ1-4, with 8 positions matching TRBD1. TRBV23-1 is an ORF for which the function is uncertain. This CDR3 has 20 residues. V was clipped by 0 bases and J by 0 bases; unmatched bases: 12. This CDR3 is CASSQSDRGGRTPTNEKLFF. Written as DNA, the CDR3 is TGCGCCAGCAGTCAATCAGACAGGGGAGGTCGAACTCCAACTAATGAAAAACTGTTTTTT.

CDR3 nucleotides: TGCGCCAGCAGCCAAGATCCCGGGGGGGAGCAGTACTTC. This sequence encodes CASSQDPGGEQYF. V is TRBV4-3 and J is TRBJ2-7, with 7 positions matching TRBD2. This CDR3 is 13 amino acids long. J gave up 7 bases and V 0 bases, and 3 bases lay outside the gene matches. Germline V gene sequence: CDR1 LGHNA, CDR2 YSLEER.

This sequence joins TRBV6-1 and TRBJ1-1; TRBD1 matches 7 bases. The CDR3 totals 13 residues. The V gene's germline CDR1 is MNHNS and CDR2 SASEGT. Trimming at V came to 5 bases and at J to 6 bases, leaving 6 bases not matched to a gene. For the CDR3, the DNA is TGTGCCAGCAGTTTGACAGGGCCCTCTGAAGCTTTCTTT. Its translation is CASSLTGPSEAFF.

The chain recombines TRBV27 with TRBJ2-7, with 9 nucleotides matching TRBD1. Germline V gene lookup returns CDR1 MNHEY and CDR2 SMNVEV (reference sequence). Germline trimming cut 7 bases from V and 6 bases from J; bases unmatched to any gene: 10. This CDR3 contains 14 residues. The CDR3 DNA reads TGTGCCAGCAAAGACCCTGCGACAGGGGGCGAGCAGTACTTC. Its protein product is CASKDPATGGEQYF.

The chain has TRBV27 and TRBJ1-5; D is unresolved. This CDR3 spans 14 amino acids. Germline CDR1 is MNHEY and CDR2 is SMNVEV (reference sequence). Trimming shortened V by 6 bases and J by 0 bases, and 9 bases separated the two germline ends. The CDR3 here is CASREGGSNQPQHF. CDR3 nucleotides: TGTGCCAGCAGGGAAGGCGGTAGCAATCAGCCCCAGCATTTT.

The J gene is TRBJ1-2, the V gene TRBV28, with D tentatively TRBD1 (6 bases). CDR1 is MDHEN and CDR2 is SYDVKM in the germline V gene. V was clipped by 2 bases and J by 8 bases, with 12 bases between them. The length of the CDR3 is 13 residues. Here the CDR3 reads CASSLRGARGYTF. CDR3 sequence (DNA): TGTGCCAGCAGTTTACGGGGGGCGCGGGGCTACACCTTC.

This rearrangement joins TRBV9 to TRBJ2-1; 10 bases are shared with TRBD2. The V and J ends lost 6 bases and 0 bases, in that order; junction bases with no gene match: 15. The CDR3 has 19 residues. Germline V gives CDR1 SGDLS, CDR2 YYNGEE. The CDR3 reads CASNFLSGGAGGSYNEQFF. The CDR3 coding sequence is TGTGCCAGCAATTTTCTCAGCGGGGGGGCGGGAGGCTCCTACAATGAGCAGTTCTTC.

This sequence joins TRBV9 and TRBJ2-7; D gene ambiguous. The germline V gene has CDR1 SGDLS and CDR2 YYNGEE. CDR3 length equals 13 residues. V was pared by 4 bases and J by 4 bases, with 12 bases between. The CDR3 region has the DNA TGTGCCAGCAGCTCAAACTTAGAATACGAGCAGTACTTC. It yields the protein CASSSNLEYEQYF.

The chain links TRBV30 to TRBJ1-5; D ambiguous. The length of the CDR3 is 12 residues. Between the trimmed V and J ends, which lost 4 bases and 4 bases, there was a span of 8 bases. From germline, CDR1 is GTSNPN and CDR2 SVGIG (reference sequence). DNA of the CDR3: TGTGCCTGGACTAAACTGAATCAGCCCCAGCATTTT. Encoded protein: CAWTKLNQPQHF.

In DNA, the CDR3 is TGTGCCTGGAGTTTTGCCACAGGGTGGATTGAAAAACTGTTTTTT. Translating it yields CAWSFATGWIEKLFF. V is TRBV30 and J is TRBJ1-4; perhaps TRBD1 as D (6 bases). Germline V gene sequence: CDR1 GTSNPN, CDR2 SVGIG (reference sequence). CDR3 size: 15 residues. V was clipped by 2 bases and J by 7 bases, with 17 bases between them.

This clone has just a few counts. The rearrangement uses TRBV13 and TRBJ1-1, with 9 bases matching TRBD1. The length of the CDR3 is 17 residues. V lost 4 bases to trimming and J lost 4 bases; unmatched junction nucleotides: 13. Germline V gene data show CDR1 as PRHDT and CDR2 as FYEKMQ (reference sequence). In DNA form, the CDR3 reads TGTGCCAGCAGCTACGCACGGGACAGGGCGACGGGCACTGAAGCTTTCTTT. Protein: CASSYARDRATGTEAFF.

CDR3 DNA: TGTGCCATCAGCCCGGGACTGCCCGGAGATACGCAGTATTTT. It translates to CAISPGLPGDTQYF. This chain joins TRBV10-3 and TRBJ2-3, with a possible D match to TRBD2 (6 bases). From germline, CDR1 is ENHRY and CDR2 SYGVKD. The CDR3 runs to 14 residues. V lost 6 bases, J lost 5 bases, and 15 bases lay in between.

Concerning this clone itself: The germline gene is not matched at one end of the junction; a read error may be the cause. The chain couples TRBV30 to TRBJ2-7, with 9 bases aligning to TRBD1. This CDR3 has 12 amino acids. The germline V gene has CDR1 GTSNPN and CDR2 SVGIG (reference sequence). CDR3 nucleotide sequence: TGTGCCTGGAGTGACGGACAGGGGACTGCGGAGTTC. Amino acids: CAWSDGQGTAEF.

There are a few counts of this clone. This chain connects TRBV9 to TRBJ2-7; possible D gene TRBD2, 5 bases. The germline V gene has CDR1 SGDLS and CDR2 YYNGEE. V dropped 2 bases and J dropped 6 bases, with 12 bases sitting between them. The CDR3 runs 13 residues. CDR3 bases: TGTGCCAGCAGCGTTGAGGGATACGCCGAGCAGTACTTC. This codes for CASSVEGYAEQYF.

The CDR3 DNA follows: TGTGCCAGCAGTACACAGGGTCGGGAGCTGTTTTTT. It codes for CASSTQGRELFF. The chain joins TRBV2 to TRBJ2-2; D may be TRBD1 (6 bases). The CDR3 has 12 residues. V gave up 5 bases and J gave up 9 bases, with 10 bases separating them. CDR1 is SNHLY and CDR2 is FYNNEI in the germline V gene.

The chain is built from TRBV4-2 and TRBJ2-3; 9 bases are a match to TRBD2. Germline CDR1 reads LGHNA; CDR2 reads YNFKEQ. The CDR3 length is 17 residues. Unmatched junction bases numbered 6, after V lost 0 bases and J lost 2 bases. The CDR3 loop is CASSQDRLAGNTDTQYF. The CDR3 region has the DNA TGTGCCAGCAGCCAAGACCGTCTAGCGGGGAACACAGATACGCAGTATTTT.

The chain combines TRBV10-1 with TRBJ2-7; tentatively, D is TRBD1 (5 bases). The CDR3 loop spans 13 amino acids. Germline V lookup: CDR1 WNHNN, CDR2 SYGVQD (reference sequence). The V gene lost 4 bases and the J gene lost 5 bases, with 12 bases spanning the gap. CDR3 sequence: CASSVGALNEQYF. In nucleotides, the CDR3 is TGCGCCAGCAGTGTAGGGGCTCTCAACGAGCAGTACTTC.

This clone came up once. The CDR3 reads CASSSNTHRRKETQYF. CDR3 in DNA: TGTGCCAGCAGTTCCAACACCCATCGGCGGAAAGAGACCCAGTACTTC. The J gene is TRBJ2-5, the V gene TRBV2; D ambiguous. CDR3 length equals 16 residues. Trimming took off 5 bases at V and 3 bases at J, with 19 bases between the two ends. In germline, CDR1 is SNHLY, CDR2 FYNNEI.

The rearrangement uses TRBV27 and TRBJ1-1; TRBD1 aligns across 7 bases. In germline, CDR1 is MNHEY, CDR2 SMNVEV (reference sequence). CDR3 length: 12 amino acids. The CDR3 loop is CARGLANTEAFF. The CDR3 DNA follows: TGTGCGAGGGGGCTGGCGAACACTGAAGCTTTCTTT.

The CDR3 spells CASSPHSGTGPETQYF. CDR3 nucleotides: TGTGCCAGCAGCCCCCATTCCGGGACAGGGCCGGAGACCCAGTACTTC. V and J are TRBV9 and TRBJ2-5, with TRBD1 matching 9 bases. The CDR3 sequence is 16 residues long. Trimming removed 4 bases from V and 5 bases from J; junction bases left unmatched: 12. Germline CDR1 is SGDLS and CDR2 is YYNGEE.